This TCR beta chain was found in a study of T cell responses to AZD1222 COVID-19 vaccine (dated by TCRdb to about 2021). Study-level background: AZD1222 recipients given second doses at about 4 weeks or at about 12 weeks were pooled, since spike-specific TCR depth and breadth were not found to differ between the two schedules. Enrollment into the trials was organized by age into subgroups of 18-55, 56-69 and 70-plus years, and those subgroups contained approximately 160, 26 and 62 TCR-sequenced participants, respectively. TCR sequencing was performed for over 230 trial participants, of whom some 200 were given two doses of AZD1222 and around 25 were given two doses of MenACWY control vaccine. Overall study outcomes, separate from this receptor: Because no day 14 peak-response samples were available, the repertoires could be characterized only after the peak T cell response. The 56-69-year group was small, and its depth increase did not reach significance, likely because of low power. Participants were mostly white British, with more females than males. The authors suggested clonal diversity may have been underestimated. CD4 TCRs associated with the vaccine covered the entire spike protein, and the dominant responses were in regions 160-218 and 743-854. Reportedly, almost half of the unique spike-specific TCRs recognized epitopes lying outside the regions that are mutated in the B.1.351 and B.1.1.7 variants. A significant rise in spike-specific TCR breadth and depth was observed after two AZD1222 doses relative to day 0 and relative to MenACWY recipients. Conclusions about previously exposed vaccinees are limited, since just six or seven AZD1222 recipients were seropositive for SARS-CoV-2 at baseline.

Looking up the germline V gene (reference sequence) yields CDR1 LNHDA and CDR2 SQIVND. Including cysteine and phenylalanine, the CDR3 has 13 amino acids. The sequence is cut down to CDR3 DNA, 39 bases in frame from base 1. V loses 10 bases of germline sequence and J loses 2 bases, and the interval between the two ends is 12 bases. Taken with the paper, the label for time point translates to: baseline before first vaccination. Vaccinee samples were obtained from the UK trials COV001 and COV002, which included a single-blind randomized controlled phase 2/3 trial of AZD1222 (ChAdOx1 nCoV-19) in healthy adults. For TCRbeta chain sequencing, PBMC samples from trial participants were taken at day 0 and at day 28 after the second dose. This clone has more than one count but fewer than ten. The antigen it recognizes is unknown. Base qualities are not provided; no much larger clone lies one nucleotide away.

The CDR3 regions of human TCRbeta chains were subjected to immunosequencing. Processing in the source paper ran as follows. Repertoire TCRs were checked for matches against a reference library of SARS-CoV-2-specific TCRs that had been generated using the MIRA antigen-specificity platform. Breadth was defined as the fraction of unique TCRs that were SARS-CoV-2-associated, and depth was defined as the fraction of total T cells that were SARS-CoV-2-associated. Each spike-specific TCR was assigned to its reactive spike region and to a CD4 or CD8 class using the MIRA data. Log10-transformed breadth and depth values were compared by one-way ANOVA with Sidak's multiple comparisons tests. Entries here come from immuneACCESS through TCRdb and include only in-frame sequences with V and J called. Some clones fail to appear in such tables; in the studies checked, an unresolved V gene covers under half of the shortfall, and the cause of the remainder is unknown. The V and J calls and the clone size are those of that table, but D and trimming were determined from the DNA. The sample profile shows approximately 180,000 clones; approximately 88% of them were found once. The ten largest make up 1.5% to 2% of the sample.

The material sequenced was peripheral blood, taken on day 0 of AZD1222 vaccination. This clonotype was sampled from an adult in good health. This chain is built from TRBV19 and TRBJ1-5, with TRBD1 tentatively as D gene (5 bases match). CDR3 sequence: CAINRGRNQPQHF. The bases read TGTGCCATCAACCGGGGCCGCAATCAGCCCCAGCATTTT.